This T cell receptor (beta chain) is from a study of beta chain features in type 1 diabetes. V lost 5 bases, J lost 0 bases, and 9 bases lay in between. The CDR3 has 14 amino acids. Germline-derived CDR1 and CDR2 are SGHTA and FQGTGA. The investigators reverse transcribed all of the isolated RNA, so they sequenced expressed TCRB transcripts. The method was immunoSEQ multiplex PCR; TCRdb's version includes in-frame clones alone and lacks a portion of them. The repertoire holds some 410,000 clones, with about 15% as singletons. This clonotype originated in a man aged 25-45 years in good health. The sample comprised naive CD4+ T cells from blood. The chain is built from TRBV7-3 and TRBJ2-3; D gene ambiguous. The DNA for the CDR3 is TGTGCCAGCAGCCCAGGCTCTAGCACAGATACGCAGTATTTT. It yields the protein CASSPGSSTDTQYF.